The TCR beta chain described here comes from a study of blood T cell repertoires in COVID-19. In the original analysis: Quantification of nucleated cells was approximated via reference gene primer amplification. Repertoires were generated with immunoSEQ multiplex PCR, while TCRdb's copy carries only in-frame clones and drops some. V, J and clone size are taken as reported in that table, and D and trimming were inferred from the DNA itself. Among tens of thousands of clones listed, roughly 92% were seen once. Germline V gene sequence: CDR1 LGHDT, CDR2 YNNKEL (reference sequence). After removal of 4 bases from V and 0 bases from J, the junction contained 2 bases not matched to a gene. This CDR3 has 14 amino acids.

This sequence originates from a man aged 50 to 60 with active COVID-19. The chain joins TRBV3-1 (or the pseudogene TRBV3-2) to TRBJ2-7; TRBD1 aligns across 8 bases. Specimen: peripheral blood. CDR3 sequence (DNA): TGTGCCAGCAGCCTCGGGACAGGCTCCTACGAGCAGTACTTC. Translated: CASSLGTGSYEQYF.